This T cell receptor (beta chain) was identified in a study of shared clonotypes between healthy human individuals (TCRdb year 2020). About the investigation overall: The cohort included three men and two women between 18 and 49 years of age. For each donor, CD4 naive and CD4 memory were each given three plates, CD8 naive was given two plates, and CD8 memory was given one plate. To estimate repertoire size and how much clonotypes are shared between individuals, the study performed deep sequencing of blood TCR repertoires from roughly five healthy adults. Libraries were prepared and TCR repertoires were sequenced by different laboratories using diverse techniques, in order to increase sequencing depth and limit assay-specific biases. Per donor, leukapheresis produced somewhere between about 0.94 and 9 billion PBMCs.

TCR CDR3 regions were amplified from genomic DNA by multiplex PCR using the deep immunoSEQ assay. For each cell subset, the extracted genomic DNA was distributed evenly across all wells of several immunoSEQ 96-well plates, and each plate served as one replicate. For sorted subsets, 200 ng of genomic DNA, equivalent to 30,000 or so T cell genomes, went into each replicate PCR. The purified libraries were quantified using a Qubit 3.0 fluorometer, sized with a Bioanalyzer 2100, and then quantified again using the KAPA Library Quantification kit. Each immunoSEQ 96-well plate was sequenced on its own single-read 150-cycle Illumina NextSeq 550 flow cell. As for how the authors treated the data: Because the immunoSEQ output held only junctional sequences and lacked quality scores, the filtering could not match the filtering applied to full-length reads. To assign V/J genes and CDR3, sequences were annotated using PyIR, a Python wrapper for IgBLAST v1.9, with IMGT germline references. Reads were removed for weak V/J assignments (E-value above 1e-6), missing CDR3, stop codons, out-of-frame junctions, or ambiguous translated residues. A V3J clonotype was defined by an identical inferred V gene, J gene, and CDR3 amino acid sequence. Percentage overlap between repertoires was computed as shared unique clonotypes divided by the size of the smaller repertoire. Three approaches were used to assess repertoire richness: RTK rarefaction, the Chao1 estimator, and Recon v2.1 estimates of unobserved clonotypes. For all TCRbeta clonotypes obtained by the gDNA method from four donors, generation probabilities were computed with OLGA. TCRdb obtained this table from immuneACCESS and retained in-frame rearrangements with V and J assigned. These tables miss some clones; where compared with another copy, unresolved V genes account for less than half of the shortfall, and the remainder is unexplained. Clone size and the V and J calls come from that table; the DNA yielded D and trimming. Counted in this sample were more than 900,000 clones; about 80% of them appeared once. Of the sample, 0.55% to 0.7% is held by the ten largest clones.

The full study reports these points: Because the study included a small number of donors, the genetic and exposure-history diversity represented was limited. Estimated clonotype richness was generally larger for naive than for memory subsets. Sampling was limited to blood, and TCR repertoires in tissue likely differ from TCR repertoires in blood. Rarefaction of sorted-subset datasets indicated incomplete sequencing despite the large sequencing depth. Approximately 5% of naive CD4, 3.5% of naive CD8, about 2.4% of memory CD4, and about 0.4% of memory CD8 clonotypes were shared across several donors. Compared with non-shared clonotypes, the clonotypes found in all four sorted-subset donors had higher generation probabilities. Pairwise subsampling indicated that sequencing depth was expected to affect the degree of clonotype sharing among donors.

V is pruned by 3 bases and J by 8 bases, leaving 11 bases of the junction without a gene match. The germline V gene sets CDR1 to MDHEN and CDR2 to SYDVKM. The CDR3 spans 15 residues, from the cysteine through the phenylalanine. The entry retains the CDR3 DNA only, 45 bases that are in frame from base 1. The donors were healthy, HIV-negative adults who had no recently reported acute infections or vaccinations. Every donor was a Caucasian adult living in Nashville, Tennessee, USA. CD4+ T cells were enriched by magnetic negative selection, after which naive cells were positively selected on CD45RA and the negative fraction was taken as the memory subset. Blood was obtained by leukapheresis, after which PBMCs were separated by Ficoll-Histopaque density gradient centrifugation and cryopreserved in liquid nitrogen vapor phase. Analytical flow cytometry was used to check the purity and quantity of each magnetically sorted T cell population. Each sorted fraction had its genomic DNA isolated and then quantified by UV absorbance on a Nanodrop 2000c.

Note on this clone: Its recognized antigen is unknown. Per-base quality was not reported, and no clone a single base away is much larger than it.

The receptor chain draws on TRBV28 and TRBJ1-1, and TRBD1 matches 8 of the central bases. Sequencing was performed on memory CD4+ T cells from PBMCs. The meaning of the sample's cell subset or site label: CD45RA-negative fraction. The sequence was obtained from a man between 18 and 35 years old in good health. Some clones in this sample may be carry-over from other donors' samples. The CDR3 amino acid sequence is: CASSFPTNQGAEAFF. At the DNA level, the sequence is TGTGCCAGCAGTTTCCCTACAAACCAGGGGGCCGAAGCTTTCTTT.